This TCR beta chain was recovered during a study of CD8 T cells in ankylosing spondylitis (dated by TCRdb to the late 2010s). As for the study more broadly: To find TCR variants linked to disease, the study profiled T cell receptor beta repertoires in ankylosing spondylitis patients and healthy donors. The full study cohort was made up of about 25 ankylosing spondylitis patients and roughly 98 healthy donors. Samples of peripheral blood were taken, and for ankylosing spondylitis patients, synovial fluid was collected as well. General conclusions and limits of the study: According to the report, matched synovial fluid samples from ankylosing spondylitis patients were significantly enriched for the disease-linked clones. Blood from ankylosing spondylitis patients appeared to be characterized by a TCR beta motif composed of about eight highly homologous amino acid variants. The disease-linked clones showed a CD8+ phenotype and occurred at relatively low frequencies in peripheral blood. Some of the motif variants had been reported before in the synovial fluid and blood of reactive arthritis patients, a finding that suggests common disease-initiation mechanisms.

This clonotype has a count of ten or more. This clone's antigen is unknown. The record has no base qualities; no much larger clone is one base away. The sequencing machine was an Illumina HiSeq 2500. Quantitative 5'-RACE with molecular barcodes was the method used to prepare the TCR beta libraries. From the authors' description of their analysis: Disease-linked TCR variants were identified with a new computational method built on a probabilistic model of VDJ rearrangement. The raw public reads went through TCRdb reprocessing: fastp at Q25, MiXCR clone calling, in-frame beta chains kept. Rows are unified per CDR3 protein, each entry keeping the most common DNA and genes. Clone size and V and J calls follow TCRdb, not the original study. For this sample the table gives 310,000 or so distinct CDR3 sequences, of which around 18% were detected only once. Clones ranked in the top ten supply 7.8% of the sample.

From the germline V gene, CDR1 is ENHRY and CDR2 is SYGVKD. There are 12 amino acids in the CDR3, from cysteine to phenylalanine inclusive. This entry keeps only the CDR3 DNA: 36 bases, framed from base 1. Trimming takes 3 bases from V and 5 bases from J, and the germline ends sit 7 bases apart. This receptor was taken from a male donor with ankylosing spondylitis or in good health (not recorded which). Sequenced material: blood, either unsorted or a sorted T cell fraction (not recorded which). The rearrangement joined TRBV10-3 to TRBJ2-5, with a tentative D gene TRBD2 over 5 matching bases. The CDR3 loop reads CAISEGSETQYF. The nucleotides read TGTGCCATCAGTGAAGGGAGCGAGACCCAGTACTTC.